Presented here are 5 T cell receptor beta chains from one specimen sequenced in a study of CD8 T cells in Susac syndrome (dated by TCRdb to about 2019). To prepare the library, the immunoSEQ multiplex PCR assay was applied. RNA was extracted using the RNeasy kit, and about 0.45 to 1 microgram was reverse transcribed with random hexamers. TCRdb trimmed the raw reads at Q25, called clones with MiXCR and kept productive beta chains. Each CDR3 protein gets just one entry, which takes the most common genes and DNA from the rows behind it. For this sample there are approximately 190,000 distinct CDR3 sequences; about 95% appear just once. The ten biggest clones cover 0.085% to 0.095% of the sample. Material for sequencing was CD4+ T cells from PBMCs. These receptors were obtained from a human donor with multiple sclerosis.

V usage is TRBV12-3 or TRBV12-4 and J usage is TRBJ1-1; D gene ambiguous. The CDR3 has 13 amino acids. The germline V and J ends were trimmed by 0 bases and 2 bases, with 4 bases remaining between them. CDR3 in amino acids: CASSLARNTEAFF. CDR3 sequence (DNA): TGTGCCAGCAGTTTAGCTAGAAACACTGAAGCTTTCTTT.

The rearrangement uses TRBV9 and TRBJ2-1, with TRBD2 matching over 7 bases. This CDR3 is 16 amino acids long. Germline V lookup: CDR1 SGDLS, CDR2 YYNGEE. V lost 0 bases to trimming and J lost 0 bases; unmatched junction nucleotides: 3. The chain's CDR3 is CASSVESSGSYNEQFF. CDR3 in DNA: TGTGCCAGCAGCGTAGAGTCTAGCGGCTCCTACAATGAGCAGTTCTTC.

V gene TRBV5-1 combines with J gene TRBJ2-1; 11 nucleotides align to TRBD2. Looked up from germline, CDR1 is SGHRS and CDR2 is YFSETQ. The ends lost 4 bases at V and 0 bases at J; junction bases unmatched: 3. This CDR3 spans 16 amino acids. CDR3 sequence: CASSKTSGTSYNEQFF. The CDR3 region has the DNA TGCGCCAGCAGCAAGACTAGCGGGACCTCCTACAATGAGCAGTTCTTC.

The V and J genes are TRBV5-1 and TRBJ2-7, with D tentatively TRBD1 (6 bases). Trimming cost V 4 bases and J 2 bases, with 19 bases left between them. Per the germline V gene, CDR1 is SGHRS and CDR2 is YFSETQ. This CDR3 has 16 residues. The DNA of the CDR3 is TGCGCCAGCAGCCCAGGAATTCTTCGGGACACCTACGAGCAGTACTTC. As protein: CASSPGILRDTYEQYF.

V is TRBV5-1 and J is TRBJ2-7; D call uncertain. CDR1 and CDR2 from the germline V gene are SGHRS and YFSETQ. Trimming left V 3 bases short and J 4 bases short, with 20 bases between. The CDR3 runs 16 residues. The CDR3: CASSYRGSSDSYEQYF. The DNA for the CDR3 is TGCGCCAGCAGCTATCGAGGCTCCTCAGATAGTTACGAGCAGTACTTC.